This entry is about one T cell receptor beta chain. These data come from a study of OX40 agonist ivuxolimab in advanced cancers. The CDR3 contains 13 residues. The germline CDR1 and CDR2 sequences are SQVTM and ANQGSEA. Germline trimming cut 5 bases from V and 8 bases from J; bases unmatched to any gene: 9. Profiled with immunoSEQ multiplex PCR; TCRdb holds only in-frame clones, not every one. The top ten hold approximately 0.93% of the sample, which has approximately 130,000 clones, 85% to 95% seen once. The source is an adult with an advanced solid tumor such as melanoma, head and neck, liver or kidney cancer. The chain couples TRBV29-1 to TRBJ2-4, with 7 bases fitting TRBD2. Sequencing was performed on CD4+ or CD8+ T cells sorted from blood, taken in a trial of the OX40 agonist ivuxolimab. This chain's CDR3 is CSVPGGGRDIQYF. Here the CDR3 DNA reads TGCAGCGTTCCCGGGGGAGGGAGGGACATTCAGTACTTC.